The 24 T cell receptor beta chains given below trace back to one sample, sequenced in a study of cytomegalovirus exposure and HLA in healthy donors. PCR was performed using 60 Vbeta and 13 Jbeta primers. Clones were sequenced by immunoSEQ multiplex PCR, and TCRdb holds only the in-frame ones, with some missing. The data show around 140,000 clones, with roughly 86% seen just once and more than 2.5% held by the top ten. Sequencing was carried out using PBMCs. These receptors came from a man younger than 35 in good health and CMV-seropositive.

This clone was picked up one time. One base away lies a much larger clone, so this may be a sequencing read error. The chain links TRBV7-9 to TRBJ1-2; the match to TRBD1 covers 9 bases. Germline CDR1 SEHNR, CDR2 FQNEAQ (reference sequence). V dropped 5 bases and J dropped 5; count of bases not matched to a gene: 0. CDR3 size: 12 residues. This CDR3 is CASSGQGYGYTF. CDR3 nucleotides: TGTGCCAGCAGCGGACAGGGGTATGGCTACACCTTC.

This clone came up once. The chain recombines TRBV6-1 with TRBJ1-1, with D perhaps matching TRBD1 (5 bases). The V gene lost 3 bases and the J gene lost 3 bases, with 8 bases spanning the gap. The CDR3 length is 13 residues. The germline V gene encodes CDR1 MNHNS and CDR2 SASEGT. This CDR3 reads CASSETVYTEAFF. CDR3 in DNA: TGTGCCAGCAGTGAGACAGTATACACTGAAGCTTTCTTT.

The chain couples TRBV6-1 to TRBJ1-2, with D possibly TRBD1 on 5 matching bases. There are 14 residues in the CDR3. Germline CDR1 is MNHNS and CDR2 is SASEGT. The V end was cut by 0 bases, the J end by 5 bases, with 10 bases between. The CDR3, as DNA: TGTGCCAGCAGTGAAGCGGGGCAGGCGTATGGCTACACCTTC. It is translated as CASSEAGQAYGYTF.

The chain is built from TRBV20-1 and TRBJ1-1; no definite D call. CDR3 length: 11 residues. Trimming pared 5 bases from V and 4 bases from J, leaving 8 bases between. CDR1 is DFQATT and CDR2 is SNEGSKA in the germline V gene (reference sequence). The CDR3 loop reads CSAARGTEAFF. The CDR3 DNA is TGCAGTGCTGCCCGGGGCACTGAAGCTTTCTTT.

The chain joins TRBV7-9 to TRBJ1-1, with a tentative D call TRBD1 (5 bases). Trimming stripped 1 base from V and 5 bases from J, with 8 bases between. The CDR3 consists of 13 residues. Germline CDR1 and CDR2: SEHNR and FQNEAQ (reference sequence). The CDR3 bases are TGTGCCAGCAGCTTAGAGGGGCGGACTGAAGCTTTCTTT. Encoded protein: CASSLEGRTEAFF. Variable domain in full (rest from reference TRBV7-9 and TRBJ1-1): DTGVSQNPRHKITKRGQNVTFRCDPISEHNRLYWYRQTLGQGPEFLTYFQNEAQLEKSRLLSDRFSAERPKGSFSTLEIQRTEQGDSAMYLCASSLEGRTEAFFGQGTRLTVV.

The rearrangement links TRBV6-1 to TRBJ1-2; D unclear. CDR3 length equals 15 residues. Germline V gene data show CDR1 as MNHNS and CDR2 as SASEGT. The V end was cut by 4 bases, the J end by 2 bases, with 14 bases between. The CDR3 DNA reads as TGTGCCAGCAGTGGATATACTTCGACAAACTATGGCTACACCTTC. Amino acids: CASSGYTSTNYGYTF.

This clone has a handful of counts. V and J are TRBV27 and TRBJ1-1, with D perhaps TRBD1 (5 bases). V was shortened by 6 bases and J by 5 bases, with 13 bases between the two germline ends. This CDR3 has 13 residues. Germline V gene sequence: CDR1 MNHEY, CDR2 SMNVEV (reference sequence). In DNA, the CDR3 is TGTGCCAGCAGACCGATGGAGGGGACTGAAGCTTTCTTT. Translating gives CASRPMEGTEAFF.

The chain joins TRBV27 to TRBJ2-4, with a weak D call TRBD1 (6 bases). This CDR3 contains 14 residues. In germline, CDR1 is MNHEY, CDR2 SMNVEV (reference sequence). Trimming removed 5 bases from V and 6 bases from J, with 14 bases in between. The CDR3 spells CASSTQGRGNIQYF. CDR3 sequence (DNA): TGTGCCAGCAGTACTCAGGGGCGAGGAAACATTCAGTACTTC.

This CDR3 reads CASSFTLAGVNEQFF. CDR3 sequence (DNA): TGTGCCAGCAGTTTCACACTAGCGGGGGTTAATGAGCAGTTCTTC. The rearrangement links TRBV27 to TRBJ2-1; 11 bases line up with TRBD2. This CDR3 comprises 15 residues. The V gene's germline CDR1 is MNHEY and CDR2 SMNVEV (reference sequence). With V trimmed by 3 bases and J by 7 bases, 5 bases remained unmatched.

The rearrangement joins TRBV5-1 to TRBJ2-7; D might be TRBD2 (6 bases). CDR3 size: 14 residues. Germline V gene sequence: CDR1 SGHRS, CDR2 YFSETQ. Between the trimmed V and J ends, which lost 7 bases and 2 bases, there was a span of 16 bases. For the CDR3, the DNA is TGCGCCAGCGGCCAGGGACTCCCTGCCTACGAGCAGTACTTC. This codes for CASGQGLPAYEQYF.

The rearrangement uses TRBV10-3 and TRBJ1-3; 12 bases map to TRBD1. The ends lost 1 base at V and 4 bases at J; junction bases unmatched: 2. Looked up from germline, CDR1 is ENHRY and CDR2 is SYGVKD. The length of the CDR3 is 16 residues. CDR3 amino acids: CAISEWDRGPGNTIYF. For the CDR3, the DNA is TGTGCCATCAGTGAGTGGGACAGGGGGCCAGGAAACACCATATATTTT.

This clone was seen a single time. A read error may account for a junction end that differs from germline. The chain combines TRBV7-7 with TRBJ2-1; 7 bases are shared with TRBD2. The CDR3 runs 14 residues. Germline-derived CDR1 and CDR2 are SSHAT and FNYEAQ (reference sequence). CDR3 sequence (DNA): TGTGCTAGCAGCTTAGCGGGCAGGGCTAATGAGCAGTTCTTC. Translation: CASSLAGRANEQFF.

This rearrangement joins TRBV19 to TRBJ1-1; tentatively, D is TRBD1 (6 bases). This CDR3 is built from 14 residues. Germline V gene data show CDR1 as LNHDA and CDR2 as SQIVND (reference sequence). Trimming pared 1 base from V and 5 bases from J, leaving 11 bases between. In DNA form, the CDR3 reads TGTGCCAGTAGTATAGCCCCCGGGACAACTGAAGCTTTCTTT. It codes for CASSIAPGTTEAFF.

This clone appeared once. V gene TRBV6-5 combines with J gene TRBJ2-7; perhaps TRBD1 as D (6 bases). The CDR3 is made up of 14 amino acids. The V and J ends lost 5 bases and 2 bases respectively, with 13 bases between them. The germline gives CDR1 MNHEY, CDR2 SVGAGI. In DNA, the CDR3 is TGTGCCAGCAGTAAACAGGGCCCGACCTACGAGCAGTACTTC. Its protein product is CASSKQGPTYEQYF.

V gene TRBV28 combines with J gene TRBJ1-1; TRBD1 is a possible D gene (5 bases). V lost 7 bases to trimming and J lost 9 bases, with 12 bases between them. Germline-derived CDR1 and CDR2 are MDHEN and SYDVKM. The CDR3 spans 11 residues. In DNA form, the CDR3 reads TGTGCCAGCACCACCGGGACTCAAGCTTTCTTT. Protein: CASTTGTQAFF.

The V and J genes are TRBV4-1 and TRBJ2-7; the match to TRBD1 covers 10 bases. This CDR3 has 14 residues. CDR1 is MGHRA, CDR2 YSYEKL, per germline. The J segment lost 3 bases and the V segment lost 4 bases, leaving 3 bases of the junction unmatched. The CDR3 protein is CASSLRDRGYEQYF. Written as DNA, the CDR3 is TGCGCCAGCAGCCTCCGGGACAGGGGCTACGAGCAGTACTTC.

This chain connects TRBV7-2 to TRBJ2-7, with 8 bases lining up with TRBD2. The CDR3 totals 16 residues. The V gene end was trimmed by 5 bases and the J gene end by 1 base; junction bases not matched to a gene: 10. CDR1 is SGHTA and CDR2 is FQGNSA in the germline V gene. As DNA, the CDR3 is TGTGCCAGCAGCCCCAGGTATAGCGGGGTATCCTACGAGCAGTACTTC. This translates into CASSPRYSGVSYEQYF.

The chain carries TRBV7-9 and TRBJ2-3, with 14 nucleotides matching TRBD2. Germline V lookup: CDR1 SEHNR, CDR2 FQNEAQ (reference sequence). V was pared by 5 bases and J by 5 bases, with 6 bases of the junction left unmatched. The CDR3 has 16 amino acids. The CDR3 DNA reads TGTGCCAGCAGCCCAGGACTAGCGGGGGGAGGAGATACGCAGTATTTT. This codes for CASSPGLAGGGDTQYF. The variable domain in full, with the rest retrieved from reference TRBV7-9 and TRBJ2-3, is DTGVSQNPRHKITKRGQNVTFRCDPISEHNRLYWYRQTLGQGPEFLTYFQNEAQLEKSRLLSDRFSAERPKGSFSTLEIQRTEQGDSAMYLCASSPGLAGGGDTQYFGPGTRLTVL.

This clone appeared a single time. The CDR3 nucleotides are TGTGCCAGCAGTTTAGGTCAGGGGGCGCCTTACAATGAGCAGTTCTTC. It encodes CASSLGQGAPYNEQFF. The chain carries TRBV27 and TRBJ2-1, with 8 bases matching TRBD1. The CDR3 sequence is 16 residues long. V dropped 2 bases and J dropped 4; count of bases not matched to a gene: 7. CDR1 is MNHEY and CDR2 is SMNVEV in the germline V gene (reference sequence).

The gene calls are TRBV6-1 and TRBJ2-1, with 7 bases lining up with TRBD1. Trimming took 2 bases from V and 0 from J; bases not matched to a gene: 7. Looked up from germline, CDR1 is MNHNS and CDR2 is SASEGT. The CDR3 totals 17 residues. The CDR3 sequence: CASSELAGGHSYNEQFF. DNA for the CDR3: TGTGCCAGCAGTGAACTTGCAGGGGGTCACTCCTACAATGAGCAGTTCTTC.

The J gene is TRBJ1-4, the V gene TRBV7-8; 8 nucleotides agree with TRBD1. Germline CDR1 SGHVS, CDR2 FQNEAQ. This CDR3 is 14 amino acids long. V trimming: 6 bases; J trimming: 4 bases; junction bases outside the gene matches: 4. DNA of the CDR3: TGTGCCAGCAGTCACAGGGGGATTAATGAAAAACTGTTTTTT. Translation gives CASSHRGINEKLFF.

V gene TRBV4-1 combines with J gene TRBJ2-1; TRBD2 matches 13 bases. CDR1 is MGHRA, CDR2 YSYEKL, per germline. The J segment lost 6 bases and the V segment lost 2 bases, leaving 4 bases of the junction unmatched. This CDR3 comprises 16 residues. DNA for the CDR3: TGCGCCAGCAGCCAACCCACTAGCGGGAGGGCCAATGAGCAGTTCTTC. This gives the protein CASSQPTSGRANEQFF.

The rearrangement links TRBV14 to TRBJ2-7; 7 bases map to TRBD1. Germline assignment: CDR1 SGHDN and CDR2 FVKESK. The CDR3 consists of 15 residues. After removal of 0 bases from V and 4 bases from J, the junction contained 6 bases not matched to a gene. The DNA of the CDR3 is TGTGCCAGCAGCCAAGATTCCAGGGGGAATTACGAGCAGTACTTC. It specifies CASSQDSRGNYEQYF.

The chain carries TRBV7-9 and TRBJ1-2; TRBD1 matches at 7 bases. The length of the CDR3 is 13 residues. V lost 5 bases to trimming and J lost 9 bases; unmatched junction nucleotides: 9. Germline values: CDR1 SEHNR, CDR2 FQNEAQ (reference sequence). This CDR3 reads CASSPWDSRSYTF. The CDR3 DNA follows: TGTGCCAGCAGCCCTTGGGACAGCCGGAGCTACACCTTC.